Listed below are T cell receptor beta chains from one sample, sequenced in a study of T cells in Graves' hyperthyroidism and ophthalmopathy. TCRdb passed the multiplex PCR reads through MiXCR, listing each CDR3 protein once. This sample carries about 330,000 distinct CDR3 sequences, around 15% of them seen once, and the ten largest clones take 34%. The sequencing input was blood. The receptors originated from a middle-aged woman with Graves' ophthalmopathy. Both conserved end residues are part of each CDR3. The D gene is left open where the match is weak. Expanded clones get a size class; other rows say once, few or many, or leave the size out.

D gene | clone size | J gene | V gene | CDR3 protein | CDR3 DNA
TRBD2 | many | TRBJ2-1 | TRBV2 | CASMRLATNEQFF | TGTGCCAGCATGCGACTAGCGACCAATGAGCAGTTCTTC
- | many | TRBJ2-7 | TRBV5-8 | CASSLGDGTYEQYF | TGTGCCAGCAGCTTAGGCGACGGGACCTACGAGCAGTACTTC
- | - | TRBJ2-7 | TRBV6-1 | CASSDGLPAEQYF | TGTGCCAGCAGTGATGGACTCCCGGCAGAGCAGTACTTC
TRBD1 | many | TRBJ1-1 | TRBV24-1 | CATSDNYRGGAFF | TGTGCCACCAGTGACAACTACAGGGGTGGAGCTTTCTTT
TRBD2 | - | TRBJ2-3 | TRBV20-1 | CSASGLAAGGDTQYF | TGCAGTGCTTCCGGACTAGCGGCGGGGGGAGATACGCAGTATTTT
- | - | TRBJ1-6 | TRBV9 | CASSTDPGGRQNSPLHF | TGTGCCAGCAGCACCGATCCAGGTGGACGGCAAAATTCACCCCTCCACTTT
TRBD1 | - | TRBJ1-2 | TRBV28 | CASTPPRTGGVYGYTF | TGTGCCAGCACCCCCCCACGGACAGGGGGCGTCTATGGCTACACCTTC
- | many | TRBJ2-2 | TRBV15 | CATSRPGENTGELFF | TGTGCCACCAGCAGACCGGGGGAGAACACCGGGGAGCTGTTTTTT
- | - | TRBJ2-1 | TRBV28 | CASSLEDLGANEQFF | TGTGCCAGCAGTTTAGAGGATCTGGGGGCAAATGAGCAGTTCTTC
- | few | TRBJ1-3 | TRBV4-2 | CASSHLTGTGGNTIYF | TGTGCCAGCAGCCATCTTACGGGCACAGGTGGGAACACCATATATTTT
- | many | TRBJ1-2 | TRBV12-3/TRBV12-4 | CASSLGSLYGYTF | TGTGCCAGCAGTTTGGGAAGCCTCTATGGCTACACCTTC
- | many | TRBJ1-1 | TRBV6-5 | CASSYAGEAFF | TGTGCCAGCAGTTACGCTGGTGAAGCTTTCTTT
- | many | TRBJ1-2 | TRBV6-2/TRBV6-3 | CASSQINYGYTF | TGTGCCAGCAGCCAGATTAACTATGGCTACACCTTC
TRBD2 | - | TRBJ2-5 | TRBV7-9 | CASSGLAGVLQETQYF | TGTGCCAGCAGTGGACTAGCGGGAGTTTTACAAGAGACCCAGTACTTC
TRBD1 | - | TRBJ1-2 | TRBV20-1 | CSALRDRGNGYTF | TGCAGTGCCCTCCGGGACAGGGGTAATGGCTACACCTTC
- | few | TRBJ2-3 | TRBV15 | CATSKRSGTDTQYF | TGTGCCACCAGTAAGCGGAGTGGCACAGATACGCAGTATTTT